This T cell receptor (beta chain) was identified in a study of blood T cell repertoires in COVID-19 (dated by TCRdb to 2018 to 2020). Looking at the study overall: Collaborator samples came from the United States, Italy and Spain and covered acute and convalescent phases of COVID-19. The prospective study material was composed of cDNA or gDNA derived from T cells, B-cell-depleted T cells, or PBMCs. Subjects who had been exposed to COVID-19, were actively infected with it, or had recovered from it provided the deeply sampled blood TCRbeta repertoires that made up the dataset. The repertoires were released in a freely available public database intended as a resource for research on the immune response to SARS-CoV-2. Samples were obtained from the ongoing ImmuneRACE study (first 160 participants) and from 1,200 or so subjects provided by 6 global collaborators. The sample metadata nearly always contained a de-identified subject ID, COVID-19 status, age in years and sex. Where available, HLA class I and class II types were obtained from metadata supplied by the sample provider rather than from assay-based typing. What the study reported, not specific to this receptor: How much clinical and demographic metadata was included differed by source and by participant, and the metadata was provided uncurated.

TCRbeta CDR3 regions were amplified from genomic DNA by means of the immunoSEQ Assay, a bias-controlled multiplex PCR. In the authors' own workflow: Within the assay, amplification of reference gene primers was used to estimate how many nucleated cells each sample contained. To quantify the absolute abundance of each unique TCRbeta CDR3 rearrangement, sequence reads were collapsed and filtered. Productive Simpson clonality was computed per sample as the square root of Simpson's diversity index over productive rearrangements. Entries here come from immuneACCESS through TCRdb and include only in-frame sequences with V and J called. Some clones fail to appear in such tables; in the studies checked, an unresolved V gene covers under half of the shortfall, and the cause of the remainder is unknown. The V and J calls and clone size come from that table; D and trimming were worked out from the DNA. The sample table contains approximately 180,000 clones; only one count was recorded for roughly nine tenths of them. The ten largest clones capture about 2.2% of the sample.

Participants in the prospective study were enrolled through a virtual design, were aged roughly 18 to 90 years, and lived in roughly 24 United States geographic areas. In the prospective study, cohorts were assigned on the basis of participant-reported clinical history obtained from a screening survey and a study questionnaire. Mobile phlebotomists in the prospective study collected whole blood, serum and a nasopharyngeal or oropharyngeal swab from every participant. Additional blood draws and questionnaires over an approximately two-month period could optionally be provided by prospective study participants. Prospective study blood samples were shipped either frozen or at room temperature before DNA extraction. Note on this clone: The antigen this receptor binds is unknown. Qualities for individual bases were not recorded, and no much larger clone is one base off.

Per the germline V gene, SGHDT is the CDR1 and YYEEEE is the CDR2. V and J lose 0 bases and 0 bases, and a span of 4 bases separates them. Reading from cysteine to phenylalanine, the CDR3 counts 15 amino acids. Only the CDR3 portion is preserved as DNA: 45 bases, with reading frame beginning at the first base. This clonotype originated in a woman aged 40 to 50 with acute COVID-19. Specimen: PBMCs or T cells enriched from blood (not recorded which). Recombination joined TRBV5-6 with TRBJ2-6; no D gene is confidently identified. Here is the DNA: TGTGCCAGCAGCTTGGCCGGCTCTGGGGCCAACGTCCTGACTTTC. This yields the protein CASSLAGSGANVLTF.